These 22 T cell receptor beta chains were all obtained from the same sample, sequenced in a study of T cell repertoires in ileal Crohn's disease. As to time point: inflamed ileum from the surgical specimen. The repertoire was sequenced with immunoSEQ multiplex PCR; TCRdb's copy has only in-frame clones and lacks some. This sample carries about 16,000 clones, roughly 90% of them seen once, and the ten largest clones take 7.1%. Sequencing was performed on ileal tissue. Every receptor here comes from an adult with Crohn's disease.

The gene calls are TRBV7-9 and TRBJ1-1, with 9 bases fitting TRBD1. CDR1 is SEHNR and CDR2 is FQNEAQ in the germline V gene (reference sequence). The CDR3 contains 15 residues. V was pared by 5 bases and J by 6 bases, with 10 bases of the junction left unmatched. CDR3 amino acids: CASSPRQGGNAEAFF. CDR3 DNA sequence: TGTGCCAGCAGCCCCCGACAGGGGGGTAACGCTGAAGCTTTCTTT.

The chain couples TRBV11-2 to TRBJ2-1, with D perhaps being TRBD1 or TRBD2 (5 bases each). CDR1 and CDR2 (germline): SGHAT, FQNNGV. This CDR3 is 14 amino acids long. V lost 5 bases and J 2 bases, leaving 10 bases between the germline ends. CDR3 DNA sequence: TGTGCCAGCAGCCCCATGGGGGCCTACAATGAGCAGTTCTTC. The encoded protein is CASSPMGAYNEQFF.

This chain uses TRBV6-1 with TRBJ2-5; D remains ambiguous. The ends were cut back, 11 bases at V and 1 base at J, with 8 bases in the middle. The germline gives CDR1 MNHNS, CDR2 SASEGT. This CDR3 is built from 11 residues. CDR3 region: CASAPQETQYF. Written as DNA, the CDR3 is TGTGCCTCGGCACCCCAAGAGACCCAGTACTTC.

The rearrangement uses TRBV5-6 and TRBJ1-6; 8 nucleotides agree with TRBD1. CDR1 is SGHDT, CDR2 YYEEEE, per germline. This CDR3 comprises 16 residues. The trim removed 1 base at V and 10 bases at J, leaving 10 bases unmatched. CDR3 sequence reads: CASSLRSGGEGSPLHF. As DNA, the CDR3 is TGTGCCAGCAGCTTGAGGTCAGGGGGCGAAGGCTCACCCCTCCACTTT.

Only one count was recorded for this clone. This chain uses TRBV5-1 with TRBJ2-3; no firm D call. V dropped 1 base and J dropped 2 bases, with 2 bases sitting between them. Germline CDR1 is SGHRS and CDR2 is YFSETQ. The CDR3 has 12 residues. CDR3 DNA sequence: TGCGCCAGCAGCTTGCCCACAGATACGCAGTATTTT. The encoded protein is CASSLPTDTQYF.

CDR3 nucleotide sequence: TGTGCCATCACCGGGACTAGCAACGCCGGGGAGCTGTTTTTT. Translated, it gives CAITGTSNAGELFF. This rearrangement joins TRBV10-3 to TRBJ2-2; 9 bases are a match to TRBD2. Germline values: CDR1 ENHRY, CDR2 SYGVKD. Trimming at V came to 7 bases and at J to 6 bases, leaving 6 bases not matched to a gene. CDR3 length: 14 residues.

V is TRBV5-1 and J is TRBJ1-4; 7 nucleotides agree with TRBD1. V trimming: 3 bases; J trimming: 10 bases; junction bases outside the gene matches: 9. The length of the CDR3 is 14 residues. Germline V gene data show CDR1 as SGHRS and CDR2 as YFSETQ. The CDR3 is CASSSGTDYGKLFF. The CDR3 coding sequence is TGCGCCAGCAGCTCAGGGACAGACTACGGAAAACTGTTTTTT.

This clone came up once. V usage is TRBV5-4 and J usage is TRBJ2-1; D unresolved. The CDR3 has 13 amino acids. Trimming took 3 bases from V and 9 from J, leaving 13 bases between them. The germline gives CDR1 SGHNT, CDR2 YYREEE (reference sequence). The CDR3 sequence: CASSYISVGEQFF. The CDR3 DNA reads as TGTGCCAGCAGCTATATTTCAGTGGGTGAGCAGTTCTTC.

The CDR3 here is CASSFQRVTEAFF. CDR3 DNA sequence: TGTGCCAGCAGTTTCCAACGGGTCACTGAAGCTTTCTTT. V and J are TRBV6-5 and TRBJ1-1; D is unresolved. The ends were cut back, 4 bases at V and 4 bases at J, with 10 bases in the middle. Germline assignment: CDR1 MNHEY and CDR2 SVGAGI. CDR3 length: 13 residues.

The chain combines TRBV6-5 with TRBJ2-2, with D unclear. The CDR3 spans 14 residues. The ends were cut back, 9 bases at V and 3 bases at J, with 14 bases in the middle. Germline V gives CDR1 MNHEY, CDR2 SVGAGI. The CDR3 region is CASRRARDTGELFF. DNA of the CDR3: TGTGCCAGTCGTCGGGCTCGGGACACCGGGGAGCTGTTTTTT.

The chain has TRBV4-2 and TRBJ2-3; a possible D gene is TRBD2 (7 bases). Germline-derived CDR1 and CDR2 are LGHNA and YNFKEQ. Trimming removed 0 bases at V and 4 bases at J, with 14 bases between. This CDR3 region has 16 residues. The DNA of the CDR3 is TGTGCCAGCAGCCAAGAAACGCGGGGGCCCCCAGATACGCAGTATTTT. Translation gives CASSQETRGPPDTQYF.

This rearrangement joins TRBV5-1 to TRBJ2-3, with TRBD2 matching 7 bases. V trimming: 2 bases; J trimming: 2 bases; junction bases outside the gene matches: 2. The CDR3 sequence is 14 residues long. Germline V gene sequence: CDR1 SGHRS, CDR2 YFSETQ. The DNA of the CDR3 is TGCGCCAGCAGCTTCGGGGGGACCACAGATACGCAGTATTTT. Translated, it gives CASSFGGTTDTQYF.

The chain recombines TRBV5-4 with TRBJ1-2, with 8 bases lining up with TRBD1. Germline CDR1 SGHNT, CDR2 YYREEE (reference sequence). The CDR3 has 14 amino acids. J was trimmed by 4 bases and V by 4 bases; bases with no gene match: 6. The CDR3, as DNA: TGTGCCAGCAGCCGCCAGGGGGCTGGCTATGGCTACACCTTC. This codes for CASSRQGAGYGYTF.

The rearrangement joins TRBV11-2 to TRBJ2-5; 10 nucleotides agree with TRBD2. Germline loops: CDR1 SGHAT, CDR2 FQNNGV. The V segment lost 3 bases and the J segment 5 bases; nucleotides outside the gene matches: 9. This CDR3 contains 16 residues. The DNA of the CDR3 is TGTGCCAGCAGCTTTGTTAGCGGGGGGCCTCTTGAGACCCAGTACTTC. Its protein product is CASSFVSGGPLETQYF.

The chain combines TRBV4-2 with TRBJ1-5; possibly TRBD1 for D (5 bases). The CDR3 length is 15 residues. V gave up 0 bases and J gave up 9 bases, with 15 bases separating them. The germline V gene encodes CDR1 LGHNA and CDR2 YNFKEQ. The CDR3 DNA reads as TGTGCCAGCAGCCAAGAGTGGGACGGCTCGTGGCCCCAGCATTTT. It specifies CASSQEWDGSWPQHF.

The chain carries TRBV6-5 and TRBJ1-1; D is undetermined. Trimming left V 2 bases short and J 1 base short, with 11 bases between. Germline CDR1 is MNHEY and CDR2 is SVGAGI. The CDR3 covers 15 residues. The DNA of the CDR3 is TGTGCCAGCAGTTACGTGGGGATAGCGAACACTGAAGCTTTCTTT. Translating it yields CASSYVGIANTEAFF.

The chain recombines TRBV7-3 with TRBJ2-2, with D unresolved. Germline values: CDR1 SGHTA, CDR2 FQGTGA. The CDR3 totals 13 residues. Trimming shortened V by 0 bases and J by 11 bases, and 10 bases separated the two germline ends. CDR3 protein: CASSLTATTELFF. The DNA for the CDR3 is TGTGCCAGCAGCTTAACCGCCACTACCGAGCTGTTTTTT.

The rearrangement links TRBV6-5 to TRBJ2-5; TRBD2 aligns across 7 bases. V lost 5 bases, J lost 7 bases, and 13 bases stayed unmatched. From germline, CDR1 is MNHEY and CDR2 SVGAGI. This CDR3 has 15 amino acids. CDR3 DNA: TGTGCCAGCAGTGCCCCCGGGACTAAACAGCGGACCCAGTACTTC. It is translated as CASSAPGTKQRTQYF.

The chain links TRBV9 to TRBJ2-5; no clear D gene. V gave up 5 bases and J gave up 3 bases, with 11 bases separating them. The CDR3 totals 13 residues. Germline CDR1 and CDR2: SGDLS and YYNGEE. CDR3 in DNA: TGTGCCAGCAGTCAGGCAGCAAAAGAGACCCAGTACTTC. As protein: CASSQAAKETQYF.

The rearrangement uses TRBV11-3 and TRBJ2-1; 8 bases line up with TRBD2. This CDR3 region has 17 residues. V lost 1 base, J lost 6 bases, and 11 bases stayed unmatched. Germline CDR1 is SGHNT and CDR2 is YENEEA. The CDR3 loop is CASSLVGAGTRGNEQFF. CDR3 bases: TGTGCCAGCAGCTTAGTAGGGGCAGGGACTAGGGGCAATGAGCAGTTCTTC.

This clone was detected only once. J is TRBJ1-2 and V is TRBV21-1; TRBD1 was called by the table and not checked on the DNA. TRBV21-1 has pseudogene status. The CDR3 contains 17 residues. This CDR3 is CASSTYQGQGGTYGYTF. DNA of the CDR3: TGTGCCAGCAGCACCTACCAGGGACAGGGTGGGACCTATGGCTACACCTTC.

This clone has only one observation. This chain connects TRBV4-1 to TRBJ2-1, with 9 bases aligning to TRBD2. V was clipped by 0 bases and J by 8 bases; unmatched bases: 8. CDR1 and CDR2 from the germline V gene are MGHRA and YSYEKL. The length of the CDR3 is 16 residues. The CDR3 sequence: CASSQDGRGGLDEQFF. Written as DNA, the CDR3 is TGCGCCAGCAGCCAAGATGGGCGGGGGGGCCTCGATGAGCAGTTCTTC.